Shown below are 20 T cell receptor beta chains from a single sample sequenced in a study of cytomegalovirus exposure and HLA in healthy donors. The PCR contained 60 Vbeta and 13 Jbeta primers. The repertoire was sequenced with immunoSEQ multiplex PCR; TCRdb's copy has only in-frame clones and lacks some. The data show 200,000 to 250,000 clones, 82% seen once. The sample taken for sequencing was PBMCs. The receptors derive from a woman in her 40s in good health and CMV-seronegative.

The CDR3 nucleotides are TGTGCCTGGAGTGTACGGCTGTCGGGGGCTGAAGCTTTCTTT. Translation: CAWSVRLSGAEAFF. This chain links TRBV30 with TRBJ1-1; D may be TRBD1 (5 bases). The germline V and J ends were trimmed by 0 bases and 6 bases, with 14 bases remaining between them. The CDR3 is 14 amino acids. Germline V gene data show CDR1 as GTSNPN and CDR2 as SVGIG (reference sequence). The full variable domain, completed using reference TRBV30 and TRBJ1-1, is SQTIHQWPATLVQPVGSPLSLECTVEGTSNPNLYWYRQAAGRGLQLLFYSVGIGQISSEVPQNLSASRPQDRQFILSSKKLLLSDSGFYLCAWSVRLSGAEAFFGQGTRLTVV.

This clone has just a few counts. The rearrangement links TRBV4-1 to TRBJ1-4; no clear D. V dropped 3 bases and J dropped 7 bases, with 9 bases sitting between them. The CDR3 has 13 residues. Germline V gene lookup returns CDR1 MGHRA and CDR2 YSYEKL. CDR3 protein: CASSQYPGEKLFF. The CDR3 coding sequence is TGCGCCAGCAGCCAGTATCCGGGTGAAAAACTGTTTTTT.

The chain couples TRBV10-3 to TRBJ2-1; D is possibly TRBD1 (5 bases). Germline V gives CDR1 ENHRY, CDR2 SYGVKD. The CDR3 sequence is 16 residues long. The V end was cut by 4 bases, the J end by 0 bases, with 13 bases between. The CDR3 reads CAISGGTLGSYNEQFF. CDR3 DNA sequence: TGTGCCATCAGTGGGGGCACACTGGGCTCCTACAATGAGCAGTTCTTC.

J is TRBJ1-2 and V is TRBV27, with a possible D match to TRBD1 (6 bases). The germline V and J ends were trimmed by 4 bases and 6 bases, with 9 bases remaining between them. Germline V gives CDR1 MNHEY, CDR2 SMNVEV (reference sequence). The CDR3 consists of 12 residues. CDR3 amino acids: CASSSGAHGYTF. For the CDR3, the DNA is TGTGCCAGCAGTTCAGGGGCCCATGGCTACACCTTC.

V is TRBV29-1 and J is TRBJ2-3, with D perhaps TRBD1 (5 bases). This CDR3 has 14 amino acids. Germline CDR1 is SQVTM and CDR2 is ANQGSEA. Trimming shortened V by 0 bases and J by 4 bases, and 11 bases separated the two germline ends. CDR3 in amino acids: CSVEDITGPDTQYF. The CDR3 coding sequence is TGCAGCGTTGAAGATATCACAGGTCCAGATACGCAGTATTTT.

The chain uses TRBV14 and TRBJ1-4; tentative D call: TRBD1 (6 bases). The V gene lost 2 bases and the J gene lost 5 bases, with 15 bases spanning the gap. In germline, CDR1 is SGHDN, CDR2 FVKESK. This CDR3 is 16 amino acids long. CDR3 region: CASSQKGVTGNEKLFF. In DNA form, the CDR3 reads TGTGCCAGCAGCCAAAAGGGGGTGACGGGGAATGAAAAACTGTTTTTT.

V and J are TRBV7-9 and TRBJ2-7, with a tentative D call TRBD2 (5 bases). The germline V and J ends were trimmed by 5 bases and 3 bases, with 17 bases remaining between them. From germline, CDR1 is SEHNR and CDR2 FQNEAQ (reference sequence). The CDR3 length is 15 residues. The CDR3 loop is CASSPAGRSIYEQYF. The CDR3, as DNA: TGTGCCAGCAGCCCTGCGGGCAGGTCTATCTACGAGCAGTACTTC.

The chain uses TRBV14 and TRBJ2-5; D gene ambiguous. CDR3 length: 13 residues. Trimming shortened V by 1 base and J by 4 bases, and 7 bases separated the two germline ends. Per germline, CDR1 SGHDN and CDR2 FVKESK. The CDR3 region is CASSQVSRETQYF. The CDR3 region has the DNA TGTGCCAGCAGCCAAGTCTCTCGAGAGACCCAGTACTTC.

The chain recombines TRBV29-1 with TRBJ2-2, with 12 nucleotides matching TRBD1. Germline V gene lookup returns CDR1 SQVTM and CDR2 ANQGSEA. The CDR3 totals 17 residues. The V segment lost 0 bases and the J segment 5 bases; nucleotides outside the gene matches: 7. The CDR3 DNA reads TGCAGCGTTGAAGATCGGGACAGGGGGCCGGGAACCGGGGAGCTGTTTTTT. It is translated as CSVEDRDRGPGTGELFF.

The V gene is TRBV19, the J gene TRBJ2-7, with D possibly being TRBD2 (6 bases). The CDR3 consists of 21 residues. With 9 bases removed from V and 0 bases from J, the gap between germline ends came to 36 bases. In germline, CDR1 is LNHDA, CDR2 SQIVND (reference sequence). CDR3 loop: CASPPVVPRELRGTLSYEQYF. The CDR3 DNA sequence: TGTGCCAGCCCCCCTGTTGTCCCCCGGGAGCTGCGCGGGACCCTCTCCTACGAGCAGTACTTC.

This chain uses TRBV7-9 with TRBJ2-6; D uncertain. Germline CDR1 is SEHNR and CDR2 is FQNEAQ (reference sequence). This CDR3 is built from 14 residues. V was shortened by 1 base and J by 4 bases, with 5 bases between the two germline ends. This chain's CDR3 is CASSLGGGANVLTF. The CDR3 nucleotides read TGTGCCAGCAGCTTAGGTGGCGGGGCCAACGTCCTGACTTTC.

V usage is TRBV4-1 and J usage is TRBJ2-3; 9 bases line up with TRBD2. Germline V gene lookup returns CDR1 MGHRA and CDR2 YSYEKL. With 3 bases clipped from V and 3 bases from J, the junction kept 10 bases outside the gene matches. The CDR3 runs to 17 residues. CDR3 sequence reads: CASSHVGQTSGTDTQYF. CDR3 nucleotides: TGCGCCAGCAGCCACGTGGGACAGACTAGCGGTACAGATACGCAGTATTTT.

V and J are TRBV18 and TRBJ2-7; tentatively, D is TRBD2 (5 bases). Trimming pared 1 base from V and 7 bases from J, leaving 26 bases between. The germline CDR1 and CDR2 sequences are KGHSH and LQKENI. The CDR3 is 18 residues long. The CDR3 sequence: CASSPQMMSGHLSQEQYF. In DNA form, the CDR3 reads TGTGCCAGCTCACCACAGATGATGAGCGGTCACCTATCTCAAGAGCAGTACTTC.

The chain links TRBV7-9 to TRBJ1-5; 10 bases line up with TRBD1. The CDR3 sequence is 14 residues long. The V segment lost 4 bases and the J segment 11 bases; nucleotides outside the gene matches: 8. Germline-derived CDR1 and CDR2 are SEHNR and FQNEAQ (reference sequence). This chain's CDR3 is CASSSSGTGVAQHF. In DNA form, the CDR3 reads TGTGCCAGCAGCTCATCCGGGACAGGGGTGGCCCAGCATTTT. Based on the CDR3 plus reference TRBV7-9 and TRBJ1-5, the full variable domain is DTGVSQNPRHKITKRGQNVTFRCDPISEHNRLYWYRQTLGQGPEFLTYFQNEAQLEKSRLLSDRFSAERPKGSFSTLEIQRTEQGDSAMYLCASSSSGTGVAQHFGDGTRLSIL.

The chain is built from TRBV11-2 and TRBJ2-5; 7 nucleotides line up with TRBD1. V was clipped by 5 bases and J by 3 bases; unmatched bases: 3. Germline lookup yields CDR1 SGHAT and CDR2 FQNNGV. CDR3 size: 13 residues. CDR3 sequence: CASSPTGEETQYF. The CDR3 nucleotides read TGTGCCAGCAGCCCCACAGGGGAAGAGACCCAGTACTTC.

This clone was picked up a small number of times. V is TRBV15 and J is TRBJ2-5, with D possibly matching TRBD1 (5 bases). The CDR3 has 15 residues. V was cut by 5 bases and J by 7 bases, with 20 bases left in between. Germline V gene data show CDR1 as LNHNV and CDR2 as YYDKDF (reference sequence). The DNA of the CDR3 is TGTGCCACCAGCGCTAATGACAGACCACGAGGGACCCAGTACTTC. As protein: CATSANDRPRGTQYF.

V is TRBV6-5 and J is TRBJ2-1, with a possible D match to TRBD1 (5 bases). Trimming left V 7 bases short and J 2 bases short, with 15 bases between. The CDR3 is made up of 15 amino acids. CDR1 and CDR2 from the germline V gene are MNHEY and SVGAGI. The CDR3 protein is CASTQGGSPYNEQFF. The DNA of the CDR3 is TGTGCCAGCACCCAGGGCGGTTCTCCCTACAATGAGCAGTTCTTC.

The chain combines TRBV5-4 with TRBJ2-1; 7 bases match TRBD2. J was trimmed by 0 bases and V by 0 bases; bases with no gene match: 0. Germline V lookup: CDR1 SGHNT, CDR2 YYREEE (reference sequence). This CDR3 is built from 15 residues. CDR3 DNA sequence: TGTGCCAGCAGCTTGGGGACTAGCTCCTACAATGAGCAGTTCTTC. This translates into CASSLGTSSYNEQFF.

This chain connects TRBV9 to TRBJ2-2, with 10 bases aligning to TRBD1. V lost 0 bases, J lost 6 bases, and 5 bases stayed unmatched. The germline V gene has CDR1 SGDLS and CDR2 YYNGEE. This CDR3 region has 16 residues. This CDR3 is CASSVGGQGWAGELFF. DNA for the CDR3: TGTGCCAGCAGCGTAGGGGGACAGGGGTGGGCCGGGGAGCTGTTTTTT.

Comment on this clone: The same CDR3 is also encoded by other DNA sequences in this sample. The rearrangement uses TRBV5-1 and TRBJ2-3, with D perhaps matching TRBD2 (6 bases). CDR1 is SGHRS, CDR2 YFSETQ, per germline. V was pared by 0 bases and J by 3 bases, with 11 bases between. This CDR3 region has 15 residues. CDR3 sequence reads: CASSLVAGRTDTQYF. The CDR3 DNA reads TGCGCCAGCAGCTTGGTGGCAGGGAGGACAGATACGCAGTATTTT.